This T cell receptor (beta chain) stems from a study of T-cell reconstitution after alpha-beta-depleted transplantation in children. This CDR3 spans 16 amino acids. CDR1 is LGHDT, CDR2 YNNKEL, per germline (reference sequence). Trimming removed 2 bases at V and 0 bases at J, with 8 bases between. Unique molecular identifiers were incorporated during preparation of the TCRbeta library. Each CDR3 protein is one row after TCRdb ran MiXCR on the PCR reads. The sample contains about 360,000 distinct CDR3 sequences, about an eighth of which appear only once. The sample in question was PBMCs, obtained from the stem cell graft. This chain uses TRBV3-1 with TRBJ1-6; possible D gene TRBD1, 6 bases. The sequence came from a human donor who donated a stem cell graft to a child with Fanconi anemia. The DNA for the CDR3 is TGTGCCAGCAGCCAAAGGGGGAACTCCTATAATTCACCCCTCCACTTT. The encoded protein is CASSQRGNSYNSPLHF.